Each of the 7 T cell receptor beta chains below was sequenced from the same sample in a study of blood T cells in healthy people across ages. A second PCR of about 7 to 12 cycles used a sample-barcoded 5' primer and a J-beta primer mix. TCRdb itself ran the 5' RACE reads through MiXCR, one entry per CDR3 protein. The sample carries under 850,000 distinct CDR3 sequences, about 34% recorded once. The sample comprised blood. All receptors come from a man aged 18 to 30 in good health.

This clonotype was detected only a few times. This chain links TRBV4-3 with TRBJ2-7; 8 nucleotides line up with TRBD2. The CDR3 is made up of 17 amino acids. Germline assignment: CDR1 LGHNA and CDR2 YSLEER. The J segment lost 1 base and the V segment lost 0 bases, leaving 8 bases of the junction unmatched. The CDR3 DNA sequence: TGCGCCAGCAGCCAAGAAGTCGGGGGGGCCCTTTCCTACGAGCAGTACTTC. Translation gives CASSQEVGGALSYEQYF.

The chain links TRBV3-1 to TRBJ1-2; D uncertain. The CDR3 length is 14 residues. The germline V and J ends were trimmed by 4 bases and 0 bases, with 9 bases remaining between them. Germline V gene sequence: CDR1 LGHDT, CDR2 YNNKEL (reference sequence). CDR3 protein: CASSRFSSNYGYTF. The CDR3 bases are TGTGCCAGCAGCCGCTTCTCTTCTAACTATGGCTACACCTTC.

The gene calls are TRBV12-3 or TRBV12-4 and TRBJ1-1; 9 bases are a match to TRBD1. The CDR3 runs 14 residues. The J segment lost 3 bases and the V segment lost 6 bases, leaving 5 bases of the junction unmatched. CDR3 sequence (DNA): TGTGCCAGCAGGACGACAGGGGGTGACACTGAAGCTTTCTTT. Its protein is CASRTTGGDTEAFF.

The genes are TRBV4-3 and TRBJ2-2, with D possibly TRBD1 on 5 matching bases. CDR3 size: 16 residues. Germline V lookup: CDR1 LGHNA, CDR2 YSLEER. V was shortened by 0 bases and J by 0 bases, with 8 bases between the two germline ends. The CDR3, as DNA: TGCGCCAGCAGCCAAGAAGGGGTTCCGAACACCGGGGAGCTGTTTTTT. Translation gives CASSQEGVPNTGELFF.

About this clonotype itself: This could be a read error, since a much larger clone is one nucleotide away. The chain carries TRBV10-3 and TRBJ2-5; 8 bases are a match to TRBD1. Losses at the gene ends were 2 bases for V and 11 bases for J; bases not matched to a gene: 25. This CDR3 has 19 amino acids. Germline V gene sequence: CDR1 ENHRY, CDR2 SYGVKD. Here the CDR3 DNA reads TGTGCCATCAGTGAGATCCCCATTAGGGAGACAGGGGTTAGACATGAGCAGTACTTC. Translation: CAISEIPIRETGVRHEQYF.

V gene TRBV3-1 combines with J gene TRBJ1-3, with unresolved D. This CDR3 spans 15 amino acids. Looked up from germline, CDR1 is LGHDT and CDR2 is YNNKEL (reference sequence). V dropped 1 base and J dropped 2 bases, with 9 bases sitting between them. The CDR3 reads CASSQGVSTGNTIYF. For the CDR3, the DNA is TGTGCCAGCAGCCAAGGAGTGTCGACTGGAAACACCATATATTTT.

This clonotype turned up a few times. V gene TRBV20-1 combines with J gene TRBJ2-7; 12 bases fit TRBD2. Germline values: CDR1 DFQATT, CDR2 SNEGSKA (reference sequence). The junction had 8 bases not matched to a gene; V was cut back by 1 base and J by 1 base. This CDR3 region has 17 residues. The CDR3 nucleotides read TGCAGTGCTAGAGGCGGGACTAGCGGGTCTCGGTCCTACGAGCAGTACTTC. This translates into CSARGGTSGSRSYEQYF.